This is a list of T cell receptor beta chains from one sample in a study of T cell responses to AZD1222 COVID-19 vaccine. Assay used: immunoSEQ multiplex PCR; TCRdb lists only in-frame clones, some missing. The data contain over 100,000 clones, 75% to 90% of them singletons. Material: peripheral blood, obtained on day 0 of AZD1222 vaccination. These receptors came from an adult in good health. The CDR3 runs from the conserved cysteine through the conserved F or W. Fields, in order: clone size, D gene, J gene, V gene, CDR3 DNA, CDR3 protein. The D gene is left open where the match is weak. Clone size is given for some rows only: seen once, a few or many times, or a class if the clone is expanded.

>NA|NA|TRBJ1-1|TRBV5-6
TGTGCCAGCAGCTTGGGACAAATCCCCACTGAAGCTTTCTTT
CASSLGQIPTEAFF
>NA|NA|TRBJ2-7|TRBV9
TGTGCCAGCAGCGTAGGTCGGACCGCTGCCTACGAGCAGTACTTC
CASSVGRTAAYEQYF
>NA|TRBD2|TRBJ2-3|TRBV27
TGTGCCAGCAGTTTCCTTCGAGCGGGGGGGCTGGCAGATACGCAGTATTTT
CASSFLRAGGLADTQYF
>NA|TRBD2|TRBJ2-1|TRBV28
TGTGCCAGCAGTTTAGCGGGAGGGCCGGCGTACAATGAGCAGTTCTTC
CASSLAGGPAYNEQFF
>NA|NA|TRBJ2-7|TRBV5-4
TGTGCCAGCAGCTTGGGGGGTAGCGGAAGCTCCTACGAGCAGTACTTC
CASSLGGSGSSYEQYF
>NA|TRBD1|TRBJ1-4|TRBV20-1
TGCAGTGCTACCCGGACAGGCAAACTGTTTTTT
CSATRTGKLFF
>few|TRBD2|TRBJ2-1|TRBV5-1
TGCGCCAGCAGCTTGCTCTGGAGCGGGGGCAATGAGCAGTTCTTC
CASSLLWSGGNEQFF
>NA|NA|TRBJ1-1|TRBV7-2
TGTGCCACCACCCGGGGGGGGCTGAACACTGAAGCTTTCTTT
CATTRGGLNTEAFF
>few|TRBD2|TRBJ2-5|TRBV6-1
TGTGCCAGCAGTGAAGGAGGGACTAGGGTTTTGGGGACCCAGTACTTC
CASSEGGTRVLGTQYF
>NA|NA|TRBJ2-2|TRBV21-1
TGTGCCAGCAGTGACAGGGTGGCCACCGGGGAGCTGTTTTTT
CASSDRVATGELFF
>NA|TRBD1|TRBJ1-2|TRBV18
TGTGCCAGCTCACCGGGGAGGACAGGGGGCCCCAATGGCTACACCTTC
CASSPGRTGGPNGYTF
>NA|NA|TRBJ2-1|TRBV4-2
TGTGCCAGCAGCCAGCTCCCTGGGCCTAACAATGAGCAGTTCTTC
CASSQLPGPNNEQFF
>NA|TRBD1|TRBJ1-3|TRBV19
TGTGCCAGTAGTCTACCCGGGACAGGGCGCGGAAACACCATATATTTT
CASSLPGTGRGNTIYF
>once|NA|TRBJ1-1|TRBV18
TGTGCCAGCTCCACGAATATAGGGGGAGCTTTCTTT
CASSTNIGGAFF
>NA|NA|TRBJ1-1|TRBV9
TGTGCCAGCAGCGTAGTACAAGAAACTGAAGCTTTCTTT
CASSVVQETEAFF
>NA|NA|TRBJ1-2|TRBV28
TGTGCCAGCACCCGCCCCCAGGCGGTGGGCTACACCTTC
CASTRPQAVGYTF